The 23 T cell receptor beta chains below come from one sample, sequenced in a study of T cell changes during pregnancy in multiple sclerosis. Repertoires were generated with immunoSEQ multiplex PCR, while TCRdb's copy carries only in-frame clones and drops some. Altogether tens of thousands of clones are present, 85% to 95% being singletons, with the ten largest covering 0.7% to 1%. Specimen: peripheral blood, collected in the third trimester of pregnancy. These TCRs come from a female donor with multiple sclerosis, enrolled in a pregnancy study.

The rearrangement joins TRBV7-9 to TRBJ2-1, with a tentative D call TRBD1 (6 bases). V shed 1 base and J shed 0 bases, with 16 bases lying between them. This CDR3 is built from 18 residues. CDR1 SEHNR and CDR2 FQNEAQ come from the germline V gene (reference sequence). CDR3 coding DNA: TGTGCCAGCAGCTTAGTTCAGGGGATCCAGGGCTCCTACAATGAGCAGTTCTTC. This sequence encodes CASSLVQGIQGSYNEQFF.

V and J are TRBV2 and TRBJ2-3; a weak D match, TRBD1 (8 bases). The CDR3 length is 15 residues. Germline V lookup: CDR1 SNHLY, CDR2 FYNNEI. Trimming stripped 8 bases from V and 6 bases from J, with 21 bases between. The CDR3, as DNA: TGTGCCAGCGAGACAGGGGCAAGCGGGACGGATACGCAGTATTTT. Protein sequence: CASETGASGTDTQYF. The full variable domain, completed using reference TRBV2 and TRBJ2-3, is EPEVTQTPSHQVTQMGQEVILRCVPISNHLYFYWYRQILGQKVEFLVSFYNNEISEKSEIFDDQFSVERPDGSNFTLKIRSTKLEDSAMYFCASETGASGTDTQYFGPGTRLTVL.

J is TRBJ1-5 and V is TRBV27, with D possibly matching TRBD1 (5 bases). V shed 3 bases and J shed 0 bases, with 12 bases lying between them. Germline values: CDR1 MNHEY, CDR2 SMNVEV (reference sequence). The CDR3 is made up of 16 amino acids. Here the CDR3 DNA reads TGTGCCAGCAGTTTTCGGGGGAGGGCTAGCAATCAGCCCCAGCATTTT. It codes for CASSFRGRASNQPQHF.

V and J are TRBV18 and TRBJ1-3; 8 bases line up with TRBD1. The CDR3 is 17 residues long. With V trimmed by 3 bases and J by 0 bases, 7 bases remained unmatched. CDR1 KGHSH and CDR2 LQKENI come from the germline V gene. For the CDR3, the DNA is TGTGCCAGCTCACCGCGGGGACAGGACTACTCTGGAAACACCATATATTTT. This encodes CASSPRGQDYSGNTIYF.

The chain employs TRBV5-6 and TRBJ1-2; D is unclear. Trimming cost V 3 bases and J 5 bases, with 11 bases left between them. Per the germline V gene, CDR1 is SGHDT and CDR2 is YYEEEE. This CDR3 is 13 amino acids long. The chain's CDR3 is CASSWRTEYGYTF. The DNA for the CDR3 is TGTGCCAGCAGCTGGAGGACGGAATATGGCTACACCTTC.

The chain links TRBV5-6 to TRBJ2-3; 7 bases map to TRBD2. J was trimmed by 4 bases and V by 2 bases; bases with no gene match: 19. Germline assignment: CDR1 SGHDT and CDR2 YYEEEE. The CDR3 is 19 residues long. The CDR3 reads CASSFLAAGGKQVADTQYF. In DNA, the CDR3 is TGTGCCAGCAGCTTTCTAGCGGCCGGAGGAAAACAGGTCGCAGATACGCAGTATTTT.

This chain connects TRBV29-1 to TRBJ2-3; TRBD2 matches at 10 bases. V gave up 4 bases and J gave up 6 bases; unmatched junction bases: 10. Germline assignment: CDR1 SQVTM and CDR2 ANQGSEA. The CDR3 is 15 residues long. The CDR3 sequence: CSVVSLAGVGDTQYF. The CDR3 coding sequence is TGCAGCGTTGTGAGCCTAGCGGGAGTAGGGGATACGCAGTATTTT.

J is TRBJ2-7 and V is TRBV11-1; 8 bases are shared with TRBD1. Germline V gene sequence: CDR1 SGHAT, CDR2 FQDESV (reference sequence). The CDR3 length is 14 residues. Trimming removed 1 base from V and 6 bases from J; junction bases left unmatched: 5. CDR3 nucleotides: TGTGCCAGCAGCTTAGGGACAGGGTCCGTCGAGCAGTACTTC. This codes for CASSLGTGSVEQYF.

CDR3 residues: CASSPHRRGNEQFF. Here the CDR3 DNA reads TGTGCCAGCAGCCCCCACCGCCGGGGCAATGAGCAGTTCTTC. This chain connects TRBV11-2 to TRBJ2-1; perhaps TRBD2 as D (5 bases). The CDR3 has 14 amino acids. The germline gives CDR1 SGHAT, CDR2 FQNNGV. V lost 5 bases and J lost 6, with 14 bases in between.

CDR3 sequence reads: CASSSLRDYGNTEAFF. The CDR3, as DNA: TGTGCCAGCAGCTCCCTCCGGGACTACGGGAACACTGAAGCTTTCTTT. The V gene is TRBV11-2, the J gene TRBJ1-1; D might be TRBD1 (5 bases). Trimming left V 4 bases short and J 1 base short, with 16 bases between. CDR1 and CDR2 (germline): SGHAT, FQNNGV. The CDR3 runs 16 residues.

This chain uses TRBV7-9 with TRBJ2-1, with a tentative D call TRBD2 (6 bases). CDR3 length equals 14 residues. The germline gives CDR1 SEHNR, CDR2 FQNEAQ (reference sequence). The V end lost 11 bases, the J end lost 0 bases, and 14 bases lay between the germline ends. CDR3 residues: CAGQAGSSYNEQFF. CDR3 nucleotide sequence: TGTGCCGGCCAGGCGGGAAGCTCCTACAATGAGCAGTTCTTC.

The CDR3 protein is CSAYRVMNTEAFF. In DNA form, the CDR3 reads TGCAGCGCTTACAGGGTCATGAACACTGAAGCTTTCTTT. This sequence joins TRBV29-1 and TRBJ1-1, with TRBD1 as a possible D gene (6 bases). Trimming shortened V by 7 bases and J by 0 bases, and 12 bases separated the two germline ends. CDR3 length equals 13 residues. The V gene's germline CDR1 is SQVTM and CDR2 ANQGSEA.

This chain connects TRBV6-5 to TRBJ1-2, with D possibly TRBD1 on 6 matching bases. V lost 2 bases and J lost 6, with 16 bases in between. Germline loops: CDR1 MNHEY, CDR2 SVGAGI. The CDR3 has 15 residues. The CDR3 coding sequence is TGTGCCAGCAGTTACGGGATTGACAGGCTAGATGGCTACACCTTC. As protein: CASSYGIDRLDGYTF.

The chain employs TRBV28 and TRBJ1-2; a weak D match, TRBD1 (5 bases). CDR1 is MDHEN, CDR2 SYDVKM, per germline. The CDR3 is 14 amino acids. The V end was cut by 7 bases, the J end by 2 bases, with 14 bases between. The CDR3 bases are TGTGCCAGCACCCTGGGGCGGGGCAACTATGGCTACACCTTC. Translated, it gives CASTLGRGNYGYTF.

The chain joins TRBV5-8 to TRBJ1-5; D is undetermined. The CDR3 is 15 amino acids. Trimming cost V 0 bases and J 2 bases, with 9 bases left between them. CDR1 is SGHTS, CDR2 YDEGEE, per germline. The CDR3 protein is CASSLAGWGNQPQHF. Here the CDR3 DNA reads TGTGCCAGCAGCTTGGCGGGTTGGGGCAATCAGCCCCAGCATTTT.

The V and J genes are TRBV6-5 and TRBJ1-2; D is unclear. The length of the CDR3 is 13 residues. CDR1 MNHEY and CDR2 SVGAGI come from the germline V gene. Trimming pared 0 bases from V and 4 bases from J, leaving 6 bases between. In nucleotides, the CDR3 is TGTGCCAGCAGTTACTCGATAGCCTATGGCTACACCTTC. Protein: CASSYSIAYGYTF.

The V and J genes are TRBV30 and TRBJ2-2, with a tentative D call TRBD2 (7 bases). V dropped 3 bases and J dropped 1 base, with 27 bases sitting between them. Germline loops: CDR1 GTSNPN, CDR2 SVGIG (reference sequence). The CDR3 spans 20 residues. For the CDR3, the DNA is TGTGCCTGGAGCCCCCTTGGGGAGGGGGGACCAGTGGGGAACACCGGGGAGCTGTTTTTT. Protein: CAWSPLGEGGPVGNTGELFF.

V gene TRBV29-1 combines with J gene TRBJ1-3; no reliable D call. The V end was cut by 3 bases, the J end by 4 bases, with 4 bases between. The length of the CDR3 is 11 residues. CDR1 is SQVTM, CDR2 ANQGSEA, per germline. CDR3 bases: TGCAGCGTTGATATGGGAAACACCATATATTTT. It is translated as CSVDMGNTIYF.

The chain combines TRBV18 with TRBJ2-1; TRBD2 aligns across 9 bases. The germline V gene has CDR1 KGHSH and CDR2 LQKENI. Trimming took 2 bases from V and 7 from J; bases not matched to a gene: 9. The CDR3 has 16 amino acids. The CDR3 DNA follows: TGTGCCAGCTCACCAAACAATCTAGCGGGGACGAATGAGCAGTTCTTC. Residues: CASSPNNLAGTNEQFF.

This chain connects TRBV4-1 to TRBJ2-1; D not certain. Germline V CDR1 and CDR2: MGHRA, YSYEKL. Trimming removed 1 base from V and 0 bases from J, with 10 bases in between. This CDR3 has 16 amino acids. CDR3 coding DNA: TGCGCCAGCAGCCAAGTCGACTTGATCTCCTACAATGAGCAGTTCTTC. This translates into CASSQVDLISYNEQFF.

The chain employs TRBV6-1 and TRBJ2-7; TRBD2 aligns across 7 bases. Per germline, CDR1 MNHNS and CDR2 SASEGT. This CDR3 has 12 amino acids. Losses at the gene ends were 6 bases for V and 6 bases for J; bases not matched to a gene: 5. CDR3 residues: CASRVAGGEQYF. The CDR3 region has the DNA TGTGCCAGCAGGGTAGCGGGTGGCGAGCAGTACTTC.

The J gene is TRBJ1-1, the V gene TRBV6-1; a weak D match, TRBD1 (5 bases). CDR1 and CDR2 from the germline V gene are MNHNS and SASEGT. The CDR3 totals 14 residues. V lost 8 bases and J 1 base, leaving 14 bases between the germline ends. CDR3 sequence: CASGGRGRNTEAFF. The CDR3 bases are TGTGCCAGCGGTGGGAGGGGTCGGAACACTGAAGCTTTCTTT.

V usage is TRBV7-2 and J usage is TRBJ2-5; 9 bases are a match to TRBD2. This CDR3 spans 14 amino acids. Germline V CDR1 and CDR2: SGHTA, FQGNSA. The V segment lost 4 bases and the J segment 5 bases; nucleotides outside the gene matches: 5. The CDR3 DNA reads TGTGCCAGCAGCTATAGCGGGAGTGGGGAGACCCAGTACTTC. It translates to CASSYSGSGETQYF.